This TCR beta chain originates from a study of T cells after yellow fever vaccination (dated by TCRdb to between 2018 and 2021). Some background on the complete study: The SMART-Seq v4 Ultra Low Input RNA kit was used to prepare libraries from fractions with low cell numbers. To follow T-cell clones before and after primary and booster YFV17D yellow fever vaccination, bulk TCR alpha and beta repertoires were sequenced over time. Two healthy male donors, one aged 18 to 30 and one aged 30 to 40 years, made up the cohort. Bulk PBMC replicates and cell subsets were isolated from blood drawn at multiple timepoints before and after both primary and secondary immunization. Results and caveats for the whole study, not just this receptor: A small share of clonotypes was detected in both CD4 and CD8 compartments, with the overlap likely arising from convergent recombination. After the booster, most clones that had expanded after primary vaccination were detected again (approximately 97% of CD4 and under 90% of CD8), suggesting broad maintenance of memory. FACS-sorted repertoires could contain abundant contaminating clonotypes from the bulk population, so computational filtering was required. Because only a couple of donors were included in the study, the extent to which the findings can be generalized is limited. Compared with the primary T-cell response, the secondary T-cell response was weaker but faster, peaking on day 5 rather than day 15.

On this clonotype itself: What this receptor recognizes is not known. No qualities accompany the bases; no much larger clone lies one base away.

Data came from an Illumina NovaSeq 6000. TCR cDNA was synthesized by 5'RACE template switching, which introduced a universal primer site and unique molecular identifiers. cDNA synthesis was primed from both the TCR alpha and TCR beta constant segments. Library amplification used two PCR steps, and the second PCR step added sample barcodes and sequencing adapters. Libraries were sequenced on Illumina HiSeq 2500 (2x100 bp) or NovaSeq (2x150 bp). As for the authors' bioinformatics: Reads were demultiplexed and collapsed into UMI consensus sequences with MIGEC, and V(D)J alignment was performed with MiXCR. Vaccine-responding clonotypes were defined with edgeR using replicate PBMC samples, requiring FDR below 0.01 and a log2 fold change above 5 up to day 15. Each bulk clonotype was labeled CD4 or CD8 based on which sequenced repertoire, CD4 or CD8, contained the clonotype at higher abundance. Starting from the raw public reads, TCRdb applied fastp trimming at Q25, assembled clones with MiXCR and retained in-frame beta chains. Merged by CDR3 protein, the rows form single entries marked with the most common genes and DNA. The V and J calls shown here were made by TCRdb, not taken from the authors' results. A total of some 400,000 distinct CDR3 sequences appear in this sample, around 20% of them only once. The ten largest clones capture roughly a sixth of the sample.

In light of the paper, this sample's treatment or condition label describes: live attenuated yellow fever vaccine strain. At every blood-draw timepoint, two biological replicates of bulk PBMCs were collected. A standard Ficoll-Paque protocol was used to isolate PBMCs from peripheral blood. TriZol was used to extract RNA from bulk PBMCs, CD4 and CD8 fractions, and dextramer-positive and dextramer-negative fractions. Sample: PBMCs, taken before the yellow fever booster vaccination. The sequence derives from a young man who received the YFV17D yellow fever vaccine.

For the CDR3, the sequence is CASSLSWGNTIYF. The bases are TGTGCCAGCAGTTTATCGTGGGGAAACACCATATATTTT. The chain was built from TRBV27 and TRBJ1-3; the D gene is unclear. Reading from cysteine to phenylalanine, the CDR3 counts 13 amino acids. The read is trimmed to its CDR3 DNA, 39 bases read in frame from base 1. V is cut by 0 bases and J by 4 bases, and the space between the germline ends is 4 bases. Via the germline V gene (reference sequence), CDR1 is MNHEY and CDR2 SMNVEV.